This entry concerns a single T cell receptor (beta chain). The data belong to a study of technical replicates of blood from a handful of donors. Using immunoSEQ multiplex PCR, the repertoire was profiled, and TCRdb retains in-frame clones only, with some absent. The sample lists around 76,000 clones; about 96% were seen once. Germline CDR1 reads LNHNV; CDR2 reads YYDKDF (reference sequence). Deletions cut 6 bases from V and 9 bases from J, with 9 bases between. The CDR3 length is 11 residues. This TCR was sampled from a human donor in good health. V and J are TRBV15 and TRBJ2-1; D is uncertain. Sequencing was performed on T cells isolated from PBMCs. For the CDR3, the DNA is TGTGCCACCAGAACCGCAGTTGAGCAGTTCTTC. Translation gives CATRTAVEQFF.